Presented here are 8 T cell receptor beta chains from one specimen sequenced in a study of blood T cell repertoires in COVID-19. The repertoire was sequenced with immunoSEQ multiplex PCR; TCRdb's copy has only in-frame clones and lacks some. The table lists about 120,000 clones, 87% of them singletons. Sequencing was performed on peripheral blood. These receptors were taken from a woman in her 50s with acute or convalescent COVID-19.

The V gene is TRBV7-8, the J gene TRBJ2-3; D perhaps matches TRBD2 (5 bases). Per the germline V gene, CDR1 is SGHVS and CDR2 is FQNEAQ. Trimming pared 4 bases from V and 3 bases from J, leaving 14 bases between. This CDR3 has 15 residues. The CDR3 loop is CASSSPSGSTDTQYF. The CDR3 nucleotides are TGTGCCAGCAGCTCCCCTTCGGGGAGTACAGATACGCAGTATTTT. The full variable domain, its missing parts supplied by reference TRBV7-8 and TRBJ2-3, is GAGVSQSPRYKVAKRGQDVALRCDPISGHVSLFWYQQALGQGPEFLTYFQNEAQLDKSGLPSDRFFAERPEGSVSTLKIQRTQQEDSAVYLCASSSPSGSTDTQYFGPGTRLTVL.

This clone was picked up a small number of times. This chain joins TRBV19 and TRBJ1-5, with D possibly being TRBD1 (6 bases). Per germline, CDR1 LNHDA and CDR2 SQIVND (reference sequence). Deletions cut 5 bases from V and 0 bases from J, with 11 bases between. The CDR3 is made up of 15 amino acids. This CDR3 reads CASSSRQVSNQPQHF. The CDR3 DNA follows: TGTGCCAGTAGTTCTAGACAGGTTAGCAATCAGCCCCAGCATTTT.

The chain recombines TRBV7-3 with TRBJ2-5, with TRBD2 identical over 9 bases. The CDR3 is 14 amino acids. CDR1 is SGHTA and CDR2 is FQGTGA in the germline V gene. The trim removed 4 bases at V and 2 bases at J, leaving 2 bases unmatched. CDR3: CASSSSGAQETQYF. CDR3 sequence (DNA): TGTGCCAGCAGCTCTAGCGGGGCACAAGAGACCCAGTACTTC.

The chain is built from TRBV5-1 and TRBJ2-7; 7 bases match TRBD2. Unmatched junction bases numbered 14, after V lost 4 bases and J lost 7 bases. Germline loops: CDR1 SGHRS, CDR2 YFSETQ. CDR3 length: 15 residues. CDR3 DNA sequence: TGCGCCAGCAGCCCCCCAGGACTAGTTACCATAGAGCAGTACTTC. This gives the protein CASSPPGLVTIEQYF.

The V call is TRBV19, the J call TRBJ2-4; a possible D gene is TRBD1 (6 bases). The germline V and J ends were trimmed by 5 bases and 9 bases, with 14 bases remaining between them. The CDR3 totals 13 residues. Germline CDR1 and CDR2: LNHDA and SQIVND (reference sequence). The CDR3 DNA reads as TGTGCCAGTAGTCCCCAGGGGTTCGGCATTCAGTACTTC. Translating it yields CASSPQGFGIQYF.

The chain uses TRBV6-6 and TRBJ1-5, with D uncertain. The CDR3 runs 17 residues. The germline V and J ends were trimmed by 5 bases and 0 bases, with 17 bases remaining between them. Looked up from germline, CDR1 is MNHNY and CDR2 is SVGAGI (reference sequence). The CDR3 is CASSPSYNPGSNQPQHF. The CDR3 coding sequence is TGTGCCAGCAGTCCCTCGTACAACCCGGGTAGCAATCAGCCCCAGCATTTT.

This rearrangement joins TRBV27 to TRBJ1-1; TRBD1 matches 8 bases. CDR3 size: 15 residues. V trimming: 0 bases; J trimming: 5 bases; junction bases outside the gene matches: 5. Germline V gene data show CDR1 as MNHEY and CDR2 as SMNVEV (reference sequence). As DNA, the CDR3 is TGTGCCAGCAGTTTATCCCCAGGGGGCAGGACTGAAGCTTTCTTT. It translates to CASSLSPGGRTEAFF.

The rearrangement uses TRBV3-1 (or the pseudogene TRBV3-2) and TRBJ2-5; 7 nucleotides match TRBD2. Germline CDR1 reads LGHDT; CDR2 reads YNNKEL (reference sequence). The CDR3 covers 15 residues. V was pared by 0 bases and J by 5 bases, with 6 bases of the junction left unmatched. The CDR3 protein is CASSQDIGGWETQYF. DNA for the CDR3: TGTGCCAGCAGCCAAGATATCGGGGGGTGGGAGACCCAGTACTTC.